This passage covers 7 T cell receptor beta chains from one sample sequenced in a study of shared clonotypes between healthy human individuals. Sequencing was performed with immunoSEQ multiplex PCR; in TCRdb, only in-frame clones are kept and a portion is missing. This table has millions of clones, 85% to 95% appearing once. The specimen sequenced was naive CD4+ T cells sorted from blood. The subset was: CD45RA+ positively selected. These receptor sequences come from a young man in good health.

Details on this clone: The same CDR3 is also encoded by other DNA sequences in this sample. The chain carries TRBV18 and TRBJ2-7; D not certain. The CDR3 contains 13 residues. Germline V CDR1 and CDR2: KGHSH, LQKENI. V was clipped by 0 bases and J by 1 base, with 4 bases between them. This chain's CDR3 is CASSPPSSYEQYF. The CDR3 nucleotides read TGTGCCAGCTCACCACCGTCGTCCTACGAGCAGTACTTC.

This chain connects TRBV4-1 to TRBJ1-6; 10 positions agree with TRBD1. The CDR3 contains 15 residues. With V trimmed by 1 base and J by 9 bases, 3 bases remained unmatched. CDR1 MGHRA and CDR2 YSYEKL come from the germline V gene. The CDR3 region is CASSQGGQGSSPLHF. In DNA, the CDR3 is TGCGCCAGCAGCCAAGGGGGACAGGGGAGTTCACCCCTCCACTTT.

The V call is TRBV7-9, the J call TRBJ1-5; D is uncertain. CDR3 size: 12 residues. Trimming took off 5 bases at V and 9 bases at J, with 11 bases between the two ends. CDR1 and CDR2 (germline): SEHNR, FQNEAQ (reference sequence). CDR3 region: CASSPNLGPQHF. The CDR3 DNA is TGTGCCAGCAGCCCTAACCTCGGGCCCCAGCATTTT.

The sample holds a few counts of this clone. The same CDR3 arises from other DNA sequences in this sample as well. This chain uses TRBV7-2 with TRBJ2-1; D unresolved. The germline gives CDR1 SGHTA, CDR2 FQGNSA. The CDR3 is made up of 12 amino acids. V lost 1 base and J 7 bases, leaving 5 bases between the germline ends. The CDR3 loop reads CASSLDRNEQFF. CDR3 in DNA: TGTGCCAGCAGCTTAGATAGGAATGAGCAGTTCTTC.

This chain joins TRBV5-4 and TRBJ2-2; 7 nucleotides align to TRBD1. The CDR3 has 12 amino acids. After removal of 3 bases from V and 9 bases from J, the junction contained 2 bases not matched to a gene. The germline V gene has CDR1 SGHNT and CDR2 YYREEE (reference sequence). In DNA, the CDR3 is TGTGCCAGCAGCTCGGACAGGTGGGAGCTGTTTTTT. Translating it yields CASSSDRWELFF.

This clone is a singleton in its sample. This chain uses TRBV28 with TRBJ1-4; unclear D gene. Germline V gives CDR1 MDHEN, CDR2 SYDVKM. The V end was cut by 3 bases, the J end by 6 bases, with 11 bases between. CDR3 length equals 14 residues. The CDR3 spells CASSFTGKDEKLFF. CDR3 in DNA: TGTGCCAGCAGTTTTACGGGGAAGGATGAAAAACTGTTTTTT.

The rearrangement joins TRBV7-2 to TRBJ2-3; 9 nucleotides align to TRBD2. This CDR3 spans 16 amino acids. Germline-derived CDR1 and CDR2 are SGHTA and FQGNSA. V lost 3 bases, J lost 6 bases, and 10 bases stayed unmatched. Here the CDR3 DNA reads TGTGCCAGCAGCTTGGGAATTAGCGGGGGAAGGGATACGCAGTATTTT. Translation gives CASSLGISGGRDTQYF. The entire variable domain, with the rest obtained from reference TRBV7-2 and TRBJ2-3, is as follows: GAGVSQSPSNKVTEKGKDVELRCDPISGHTALYWYRQSLGQGLEFLIYFQGNSAPDKSGLPSDRFSAERTGGSVSTLTIQRTQQEDSAVYLCASSLGISGGRDTQYFGPGTRLTVL.